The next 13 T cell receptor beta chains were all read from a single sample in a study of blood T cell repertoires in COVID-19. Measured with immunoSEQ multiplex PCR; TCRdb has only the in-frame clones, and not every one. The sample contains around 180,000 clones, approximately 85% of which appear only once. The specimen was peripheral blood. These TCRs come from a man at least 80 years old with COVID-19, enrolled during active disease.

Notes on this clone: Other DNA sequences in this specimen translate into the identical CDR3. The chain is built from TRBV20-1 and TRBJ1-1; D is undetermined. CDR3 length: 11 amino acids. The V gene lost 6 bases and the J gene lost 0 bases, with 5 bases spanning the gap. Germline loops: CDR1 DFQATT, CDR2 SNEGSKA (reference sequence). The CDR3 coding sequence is TGCAGTGCCCCTCTGAACACTGAAGCTTTCTTT. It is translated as CSAPLNTEAFF.

CDR3 sequence (DNA): TGTGCCAGCAGCCGACTTGATGCCGCCCTATTGAATTCACCCCTCCACTTT. Its protein is CASSRLDAALLNSPLHF. V gene TRBV7-9 combines with J gene TRBJ1-6; D not certain. The CDR3 is 17 residues long. The V gene lost 5 bases and the J gene lost 7 bases, with 21 bases spanning the gap. Germline values: CDR1 SEHNR, CDR2 FQNEAQ (reference sequence).

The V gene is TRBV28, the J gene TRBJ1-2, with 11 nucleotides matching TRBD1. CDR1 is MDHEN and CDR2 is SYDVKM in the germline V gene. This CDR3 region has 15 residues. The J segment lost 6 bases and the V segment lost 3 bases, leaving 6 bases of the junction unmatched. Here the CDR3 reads CASSFSGQGAHGYTF. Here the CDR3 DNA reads TGTGCCAGCAGTTTCTCTGGACAGGGGGCGCATGGCTACACCTTC.

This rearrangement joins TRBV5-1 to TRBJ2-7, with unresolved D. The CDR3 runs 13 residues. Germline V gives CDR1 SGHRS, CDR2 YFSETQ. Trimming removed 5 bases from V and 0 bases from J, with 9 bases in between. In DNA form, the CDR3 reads TGCGCCAGCAGGTTCCTAAGCTCCTACGAGCAGTACTTC. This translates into CASRFLSSYEQYF.

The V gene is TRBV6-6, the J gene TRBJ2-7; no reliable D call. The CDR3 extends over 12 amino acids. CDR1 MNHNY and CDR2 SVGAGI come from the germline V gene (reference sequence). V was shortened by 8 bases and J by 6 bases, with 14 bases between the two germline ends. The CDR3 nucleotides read TGTGCCAGCGGCCCATTCTCGGGCGAGCAGTACTTC. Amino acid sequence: CASGPFSGEQYF.

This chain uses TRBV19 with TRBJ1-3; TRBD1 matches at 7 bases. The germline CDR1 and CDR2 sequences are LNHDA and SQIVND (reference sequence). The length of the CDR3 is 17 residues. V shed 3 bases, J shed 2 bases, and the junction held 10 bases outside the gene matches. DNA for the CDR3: TGTGCCAGTAGTATCCAGGGACAGACGGTCGCTGGAAACACCATATATTTT. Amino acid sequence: CASSIQGQTVAGNTIYF.

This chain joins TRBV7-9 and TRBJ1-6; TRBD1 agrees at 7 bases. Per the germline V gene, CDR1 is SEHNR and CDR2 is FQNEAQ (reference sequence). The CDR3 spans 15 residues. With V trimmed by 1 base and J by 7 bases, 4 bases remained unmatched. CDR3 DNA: TGTGCCAGCAGCTTAGGACAGGGCCTAAATTCACCCCTCCACTTT. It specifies CASSLGQGLNSPLHF.

CDR3 region: CASSSGQGLHGYTF. CDR3 nucleotide sequence: TGTGCCAGCAGTTCGGGACAGGGCTTGCATGGCTACACCTTC. The V call is TRBV6-5, the J call TRBJ1-2; 9 bases fit TRBD1. Trimming took 4 bases from V and 6 from J; bases not matched to a gene: 6. Germline CDR1 reads MNHEY; CDR2 reads SVGAGI. The CDR3 runs 14 residues.

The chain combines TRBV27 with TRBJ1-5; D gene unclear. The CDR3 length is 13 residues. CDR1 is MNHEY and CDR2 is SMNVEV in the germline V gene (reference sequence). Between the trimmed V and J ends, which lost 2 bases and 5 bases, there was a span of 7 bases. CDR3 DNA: TGTGCCAGCAGTTTACGTCGGTATCAGCCCCAGCATTTT. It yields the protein CASSLRRYQPQHF.

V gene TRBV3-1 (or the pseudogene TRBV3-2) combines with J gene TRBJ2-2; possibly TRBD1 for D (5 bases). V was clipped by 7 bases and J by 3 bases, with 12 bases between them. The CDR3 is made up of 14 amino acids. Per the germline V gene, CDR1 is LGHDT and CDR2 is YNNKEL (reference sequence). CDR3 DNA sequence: TGTGCCAGCACCCTTAGGGGCCACACCGGGGAGCTGTTTTTT. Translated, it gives CASTLRGHTGELFF.

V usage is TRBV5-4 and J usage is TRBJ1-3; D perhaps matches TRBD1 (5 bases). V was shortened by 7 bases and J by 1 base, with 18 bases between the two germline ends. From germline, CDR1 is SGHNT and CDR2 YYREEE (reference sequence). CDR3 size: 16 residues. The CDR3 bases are TGTGCCAGCTCACCCGGGGGTCCCGGTTCTGGAAACACCATATATTTT. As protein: CASSPGGPGSGNTIYF.

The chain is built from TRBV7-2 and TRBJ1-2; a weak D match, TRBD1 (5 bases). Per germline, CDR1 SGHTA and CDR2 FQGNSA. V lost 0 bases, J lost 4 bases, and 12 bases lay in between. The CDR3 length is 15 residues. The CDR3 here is CASSLARGEGYGYTF. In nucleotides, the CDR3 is TGTGCCAGCAGCTTAGCGCGGGGGGAAGGCTATGGCTACACCTTC.

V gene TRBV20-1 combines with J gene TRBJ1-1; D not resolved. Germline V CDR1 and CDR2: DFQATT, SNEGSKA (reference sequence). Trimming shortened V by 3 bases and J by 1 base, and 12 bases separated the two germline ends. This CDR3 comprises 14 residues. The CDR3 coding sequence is TGCAGTGCTAGTCCTAGGCGGGGGAACACTGAAGCTTTCTTT. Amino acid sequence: CSASPRRGNTEAFF.